The 16 T cell receptor beta chains in this list originate from one sample, sequenced in a study of T cell changes during pregnancy in multiple sclerosis. The protocol was immunoSEQ multiplex PCR, while the TCRdb copy is restricted to in-frame clones and leaves out a portion. This sample has about 17,000 clones, with about four fifths found just once. The sample consisted of CD8+ T cells from peripheral blood mononuclear cells, taken in the third trimester of pregnancy. Receptor source: a female donor in good health, enrolled as a control in a pregnancy study.

This clone came up a few times. The chain recombines TRBV4-3 with TRBJ2-4; 8 nucleotides match TRBD2. The V gene's germline CDR1 is LGHNA and CDR2 YSLEER. The CDR3 extends over 18 amino acids. V lost 0 bases and J lost 16; bases outside the gene matches: 23. CDR3 loop: CASSQDLPSGLLAGPPYF. CDR3 nucleotides: TGCGCCAGCAGCCAAGATCTCCCGTCGGGCCTCCTAGCGGGCCCTCCATACTTC.

The genes are TRBV6-1 and TRBJ1-6; 7 positions agree with TRBD1. There are 11 residues in the CDR3. Germline loops: CDR1 MNHNS, CDR2 SASEGT. Trimming cost V 5 bases and J 14 bases; bases outside gene matches: 3. The CDR3 protein is CASSYDRALHF. As DNA, the CDR3 is TGTGCCAGCAGTTACGACAGGGCCCTCCACTTT.

This rearrangement joins TRBV19 to TRBJ1-1; D unclear. Trimming pared 4 bases from V and 0 bases from J, leaving 9 bases between. Germline CDR1 is LNHDA and CDR2 is SQIVND (reference sequence). The CDR3 is made up of 14 amino acids. In nucleotides, the CDR3 is TGTGCCAGTAGTAAACATTTCATGAACACTGAAGCTTTCTTT. Translation: CASSKHFMNTEAFF.

Written as DNA, the CDR3 is TGTGCCAGTAGTGAAGGGCTGAGGATGAGAGGGTATAGCAATCAGCCCCAGCATTTT. This codes for CASSEGLRMRGYSNQPQHF. J is TRBJ1-5 and V is TRBV19; D remains unclear. Germline-derived CDR1 and CDR2 are LNHDA and SQIVND (reference sequence). This CDR3 spans 19 amino acids. V was clipped by 5 bases and J by 0 bases, with 23 bases between them.

A remark on this clone: The limits of the CDR3 on the DNA are not certain, so only TCRdb's listed CDR3 is given. The gene calls are TRBV11-3 and TRBJ2-7; the DNA was not compared with TRBD1, the D call given in the table. 16 amino acids form the CDR3, both terminal residues included. Germline CDR1 reads SGHNT; CDR2 reads YENEEA. The CDR3 spells CASSSRTGSISVEQYF.

This clone occurred a few times. CDR3 nucleotides: TGTGCCAGAAGCTTTGGGAGGGAGATTTATAGCAATCAGCCCCAGCATTTT. Its protein product is CARSFGREIYSNQPQHF. The V and J genes are TRBV5-3 and TRBJ1-5, with D uncertain. TRBV5-3 belongs to the ORF category, with a function that is uncertain. The CDR3 totals 17 residues. V was pared by 2 bases and J by 0 bases, with 15 bases between.

The chain uses TRBV19 and TRBJ2-3; D uncertain. V lost 11 bases and J lost 0, with 18 bases in between. The CDR3 extends over 15 amino acids. Per the germline V gene, CDR1 is LNHDA and CDR2 is SQIVND (reference sequence). For the CDR3, the DNA is TGTGCCTCCGAAGGAGCGACTCGGAGCACAGATACGCAGTATTTT. Its protein product is CASEGATRSTDTQYF. The full variable domain, in which reference TRBV19 and TRBJ2-3 provide the parts outside the CDR3, is DGGITQSPKYLFRKEGQNVTLSCEQNLNHDAMYWYRQDPGQGLRLIYYSQIVNDFQKGDIAEGYSVSREKKESFPLTVTSAQKNPTAFYLCASEGATRSTDTQYFGPGTRLTVL.

This clone was seen more than once but under ten times. The chain is built from TRBV9 and TRBJ1-4, with D possibly TRBD1 on 5 matching bases. V was cut by 4 bases and J by 5 bases, with 18 bases left in between. This CDR3 region has 16 residues. The germline V gene encodes CDR1 SGDLS and CDR2 YYNGEE. The CDR3, as DNA: TGTGCCAGCAGCTCTAGTCCAGAAACAGGAAATGAAAAACTGTTTTTT. Translation gives CASSSSPETGNEKLFF.

This chain joins TRBV9 and TRBJ2-2; D may be TRBD2 (6 bases). CDR3 size: 14 residues. In germline, CDR1 is SGDLS, CDR2 YYNGEE. Trimming shortened V by 0 bases and J by 6 bases, and 9 bases separated the two germline ends. The CDR3 is CASSVAGTPGELFF. The CDR3 bases are TGTGCCAGCAGCGTAGCTGGGACTCCCGGGGAGCTGTTTTTT.

The CDR3 coding sequence is TGCGCCAGCAGCCAATTTGGGACTAGCGGTTCCTACGAGCAGTACTTC. Protein: CASSQFGTSGSYEQYF. This chain uses TRBV4-1 with TRBJ2-7; 11 bases fit TRBD2. The CDR3 is 16 amino acids. The junction had 4 bases not matched to a gene; V was cut back by 2 bases and J by 1 base. CDR1 and CDR2 from the germline V gene are MGHRA and YSYEKL.

This sequence joins TRBV20-1 and TRBJ1-2; no reliable D call. Germline CDR1 reads DFQATT; CDR2 reads SNEGSKA (reference sequence). Deletions cut 5 bases from V and 7 bases from J, with 8 bases between. The CDR3 runs 10 residues. The DNA of the CDR3 is TGCAGTGCTTTTCTGCGTGGCTACACCTTC. It specifies CSAFLRGYTF.

This clone has more than one count but fewer than ten. The rearrangement uses TRBV5-1 and TRBJ2-7, with 7 bases lining up with TRBD2. Germline V CDR1 and CDR2: SGHRS, YFSETQ. V lost 0 bases to trimming and J lost 3 bases; unmatched junction nucleotides: 12. The length of the CDR3 is 17 residues. The DNA of the CDR3 is TGCGCCAGCAGCTTGGCTTTGGTGCCCAGCGGGGTCTACGAGCAGTACTTC. Residues: CASSLALVPSGVYEQYF.

The genes are TRBV2 and TRBJ2-4; D possibly corresponds to TRBD2 (5 bases). The CDR3 sequence is 13 residues long. V lost 3 bases and J 9 bases, leaving 12 bases between the germline ends. The germline gives CDR1 SNHLY, CDR2 FYNNEI. CDR3 sequence reads: CASSDEGAVIQYF. In DNA, the CDR3 is TGTGCCAGCAGTGACGAGGGAGCTGTCATTCAGTACTTC. The entire variable domain, with the rest obtained from reference TRBV2 and TRBJ2-4, is as follows: EPEVTQTPSHQVTQMGQEVILRCVPISNHLYFYWYRQILGQKVEFLVSFYNNEISEKSEIFDDQFSVERPDGSNFTLKIRSTKLEDSAMYFCASSDEGAVIQYFGAGTRLSVL.

The gene calls are TRBV15 and TRBJ2-5, with D maybe TRBD1 (6 bases). The V gene lost 1 base and the J gene lost 5 bases, with 17 bases spanning the gap. The CDR3 contains 16 residues. Germline assignment: CDR1 LNHNV and CDR2 YYDKDF (reference sequence). CDR3 region: CATSRVGHWVWETQYF. DNA of the CDR3: TGTGCCACCAGCAGAGTGGGACACTGGGTCTGGGAGACCCAGTACTTC. The entire variable domain, with the rest obtained from reference TRBV15 and TRBJ2-5, is as follows: DAMVIQNPRYQVTQFGKPVTLSCSQTLNHNVMYWYQQKSSQAPKLLFHYYDKDFNNEADTPDNFQSRRPNTSFCFLDIRSPGLGDTAMYLCATSRVGHWVWETQYFGPGTRLLVL.

J is TRBJ1-5 and V is TRBV2; possibly TRBD1 for D (6 bases). The germline V and J ends were trimmed by 2 bases and 5 bases, with 16 bases remaining between them. Germline V CDR1 and CDR2: SNHLY, FYNNEI. The CDR3 is made up of 16 amino acids. The CDR3 spells CASSETGGPGHQPQHF. In DNA, the CDR3 is TGTGCCAGCAGTGAAACCGGGGGGCCGGGACATCAGCCCCAGCATTTT.

V and J are TRBV6-1 and TRBJ2-5; 7 bases map to TRBD2. From germline, CDR1 is MNHNS and CDR2 SASEGT. This CDR3 has 14 amino acids. V lost 7 bases and J lost 4; bases outside the gene matches: 9. The CDR3 DNA is TGTGCCAGCACCGGGGGAGCGGGACGAGAGACCCAGTACTTC. Translation gives CASTGGAGRETQYF.